What follows describes a single TCR beta chain. Its specificity is not known. The record originates from a study of OX40 agonist ivuxolimab in advanced cancers. Study in general: Eligibility admitted prior anti-PD-1, anti-PD-L1 or anti-CTLA-4 therapy; about 42% had some. The study reported partial responses in three patients: one hepatocellular carcinoma, two cutaneous melanoma.

This CDR3 spans 13 amino acids. Germline loops: CDR1 SGHDN, CDR2 FVKESK. V was cut by 4 bases and J by 2 bases, with 8 bases left in between. Study-level results: Expanded peripheral T cell antigen specificity was not determined. Expanded clones were, on average, more numerous in CD8+ T cells than in CD4+.

The protocol was immunoSEQ multiplex PCR, while the TCRdb copy is restricted to in-frame clones and leaves out a portion. The sample holds just under 75,000 clones, around nine tenths seen once. Source: CD4+ or CD8+ T cells sorted from blood, taken in a trial of the OX40 agonist ivuxolimab. The chain recombines TRBV14 with TRBJ2-5; D remains unclear. The receptor was derived from an adult with an advanced solid tumor such as melanoma, head and neck, liver or kidney cancer. In DNA, the CDR3 is TGTGCCAGCAGCCCGAGGCTACAAGAGACCCAGTACTTC. Protein product: CASSPRLQETQYF.